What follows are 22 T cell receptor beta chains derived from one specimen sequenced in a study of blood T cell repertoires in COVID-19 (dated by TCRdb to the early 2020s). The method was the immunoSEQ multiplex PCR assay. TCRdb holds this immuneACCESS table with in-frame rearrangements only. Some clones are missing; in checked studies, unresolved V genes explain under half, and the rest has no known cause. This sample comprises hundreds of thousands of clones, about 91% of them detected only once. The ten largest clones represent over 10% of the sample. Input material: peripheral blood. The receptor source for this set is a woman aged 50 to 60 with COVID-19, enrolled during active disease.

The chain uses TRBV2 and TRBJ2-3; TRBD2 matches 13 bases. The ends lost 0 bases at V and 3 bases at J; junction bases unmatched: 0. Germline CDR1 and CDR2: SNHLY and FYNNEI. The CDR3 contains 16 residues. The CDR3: CASSEALAGGTDTQYF. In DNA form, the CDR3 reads TGTGCCAGCAGTGAAGCACTAGCGGGGGGGACAGATACGCAGTATTTT.

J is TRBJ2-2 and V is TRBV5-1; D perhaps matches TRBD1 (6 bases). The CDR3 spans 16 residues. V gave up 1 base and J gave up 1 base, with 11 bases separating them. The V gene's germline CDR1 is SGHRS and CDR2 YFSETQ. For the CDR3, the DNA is TGCGCCAGCAGCTTGTCAGGGGCCGGGAACACCGGGGAGCTGTTTTTT. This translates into CASSLSGAGNTGELFF. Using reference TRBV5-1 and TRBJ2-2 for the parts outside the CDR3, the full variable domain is KAGVTQTPRYLIKTRGQQVTLSCSPISGHRSVSWYQQTPGQGLQFLFEYFSETQRNKGNFPGRFSGRQFSNSRSEMNVSTLELGDSALYLCASSLSGAGNTGELFFGEGSRLTVL.

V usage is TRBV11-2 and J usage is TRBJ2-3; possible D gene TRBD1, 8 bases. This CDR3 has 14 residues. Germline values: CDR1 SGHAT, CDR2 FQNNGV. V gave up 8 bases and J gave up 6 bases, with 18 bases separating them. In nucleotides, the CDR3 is TGTGCCAGCGGCAGACAGGGGAGGGACGATACGCAGTATTTT. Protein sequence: CASGRQGRDDTQYF.

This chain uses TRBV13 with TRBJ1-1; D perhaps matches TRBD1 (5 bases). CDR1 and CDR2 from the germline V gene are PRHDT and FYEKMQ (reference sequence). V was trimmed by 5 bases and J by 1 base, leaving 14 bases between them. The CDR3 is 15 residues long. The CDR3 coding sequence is TGTGCCAGCAGCGCCCGGACATTAGGGAACACTGAAGCTTTCTTT. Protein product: CASSARTLGNTEAFF. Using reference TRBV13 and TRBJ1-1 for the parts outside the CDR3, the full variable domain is AAGVIQSPRHLIKEKRETATLKCYPIPRHDTVYWYQQGPGQDPQFLISFYEKMQSDKGSIPDRFSAQQFSDYHSELNMSSLELGDSALYFCASSARTLGNTEAFFGQGTRLTVV.

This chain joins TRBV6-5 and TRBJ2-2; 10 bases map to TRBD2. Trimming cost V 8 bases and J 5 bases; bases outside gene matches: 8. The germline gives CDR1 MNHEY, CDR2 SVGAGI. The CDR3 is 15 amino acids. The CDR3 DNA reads TGTGCCAGCTCGGGAGCGGGGGGGATTACCGGGGAGCTGTTTTTT. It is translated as CASSGAGGITGELFF.

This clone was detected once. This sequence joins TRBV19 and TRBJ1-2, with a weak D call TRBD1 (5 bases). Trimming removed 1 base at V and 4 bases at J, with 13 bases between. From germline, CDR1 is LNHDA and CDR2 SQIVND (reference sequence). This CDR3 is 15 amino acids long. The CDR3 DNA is TGTGCCAGTAGTATAGTTCCAGGGCCTACCTATGGCTACACCTTC. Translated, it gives CASSIVPGPTYGYTF.

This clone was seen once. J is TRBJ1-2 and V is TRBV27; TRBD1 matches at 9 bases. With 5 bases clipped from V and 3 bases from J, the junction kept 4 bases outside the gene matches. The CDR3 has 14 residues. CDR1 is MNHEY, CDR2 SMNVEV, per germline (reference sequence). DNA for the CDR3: TGTGCCAGCAGTGAGGACAGGGGCGACTATGGCTACACCTTC. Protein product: CASSEDRGDYGYTF.

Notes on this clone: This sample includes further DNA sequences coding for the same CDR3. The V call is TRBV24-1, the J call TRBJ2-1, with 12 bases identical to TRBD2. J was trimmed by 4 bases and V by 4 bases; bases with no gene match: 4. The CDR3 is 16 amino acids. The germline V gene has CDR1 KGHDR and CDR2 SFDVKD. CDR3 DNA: TGTGCCACCAGTGACCCGACTAGCGGGGGATACAATGAGCAGTTCTTC. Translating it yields CATSDPTSGGYNEQFF.

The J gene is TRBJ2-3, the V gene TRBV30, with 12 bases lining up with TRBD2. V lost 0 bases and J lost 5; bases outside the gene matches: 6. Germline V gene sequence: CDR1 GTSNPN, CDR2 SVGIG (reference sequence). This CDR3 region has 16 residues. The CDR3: CAWSVSSGGAGDTQYF. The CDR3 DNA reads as TGTGCCTGGAGTGTTTCTAGCGGGGGGGCAGGAGATACGCAGTATTTT.

The CDR3 protein is CASSLGDRYTGELFF. The CDR3 nucleotides read TGTGCCAGCAGCTTAGGGGACAGATACACCGGGGAGCTGTTTTTT. This rearrangement joins TRBV7-2 to TRBJ2-2; 7 bases map to TRBD1. Germline CDR1 is SGHTA and CDR2 is FQGNSA. The J segment lost 3 bases and the V segment lost 1 base, leaving 2 bases of the junction unmatched. The CDR3 sequence is 15 residues long.

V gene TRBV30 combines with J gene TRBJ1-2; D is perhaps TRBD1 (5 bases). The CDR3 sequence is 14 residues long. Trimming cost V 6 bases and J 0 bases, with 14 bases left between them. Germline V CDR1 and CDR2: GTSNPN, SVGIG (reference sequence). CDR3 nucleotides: TGTGCCTGCCCCCCTCGGGGGGCTAACTATGGCTACACCTTC. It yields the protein CACPPRGANYGYTF. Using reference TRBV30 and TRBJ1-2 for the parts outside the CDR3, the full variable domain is SQTIHQWPATLVQPVGSPLSLECTVEGTSNPNLYWYRQAAGRGLQLLFYSVGIGQISSEVPQNLSASRPQDRQFILSSKKLLLSDSGFYLCACPPRGANYGYTFGSGTRLTVV.

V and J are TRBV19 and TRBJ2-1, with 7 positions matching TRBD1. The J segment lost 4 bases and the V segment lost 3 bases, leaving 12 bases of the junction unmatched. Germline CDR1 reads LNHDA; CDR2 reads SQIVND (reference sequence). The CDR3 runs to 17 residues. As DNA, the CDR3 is TGTGCCAGTAGTATCGCCACTGGACAGGTGGGTTACAATGAGCAGTTCTTC. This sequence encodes CASSIATGQVGYNEQFF.

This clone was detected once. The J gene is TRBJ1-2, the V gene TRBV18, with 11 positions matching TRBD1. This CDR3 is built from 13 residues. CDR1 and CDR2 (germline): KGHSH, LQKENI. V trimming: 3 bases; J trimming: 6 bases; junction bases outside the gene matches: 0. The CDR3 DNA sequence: TGTGCCAGCTCACCGGACAGGGGGCATGGCTACACCTTC. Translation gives CASSPDRGHGYTF.

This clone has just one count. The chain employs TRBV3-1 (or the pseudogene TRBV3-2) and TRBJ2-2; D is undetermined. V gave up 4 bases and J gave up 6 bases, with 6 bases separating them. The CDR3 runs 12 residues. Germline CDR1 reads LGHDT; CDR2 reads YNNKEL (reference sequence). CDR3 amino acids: CASSRGAGELFF. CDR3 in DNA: TGTGCCAGCAGCCGCGGTGCCGGGGAGCTGTTTTTT.

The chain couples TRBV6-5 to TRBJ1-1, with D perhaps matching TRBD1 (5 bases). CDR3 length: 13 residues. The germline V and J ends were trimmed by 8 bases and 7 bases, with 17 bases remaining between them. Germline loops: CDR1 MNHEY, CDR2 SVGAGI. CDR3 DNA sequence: TGTGCCAGCCATCGGGGGATCGGGGGTGAAGCTTTCTTT. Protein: CASHRGIGGEAFF.

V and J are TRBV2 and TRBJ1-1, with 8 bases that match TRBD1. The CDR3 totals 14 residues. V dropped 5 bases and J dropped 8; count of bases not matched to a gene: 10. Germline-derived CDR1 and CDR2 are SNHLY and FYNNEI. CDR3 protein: CASSRQGFGLEAFF. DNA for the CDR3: TGTGCCAGCAGTAGACAGGGGTTTGGCCTCGAAGCTTTCTTT. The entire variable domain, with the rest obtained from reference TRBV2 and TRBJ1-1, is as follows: EPEVTQTPSHQVTQMGQEVILRCVPISNHLYFYWYRQILGQKVEFLVSFYNNEISEKSEIFDDQFSVERPDGSNFTLKIRSTKLEDSAMYFCASSRQGFGLEAFFGQGTRLTVV.

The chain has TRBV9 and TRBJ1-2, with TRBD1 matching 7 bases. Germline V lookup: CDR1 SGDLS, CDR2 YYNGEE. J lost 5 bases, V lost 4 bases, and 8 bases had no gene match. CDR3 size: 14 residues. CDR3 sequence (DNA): TGTGCCAGCAGCCGCCCGGGACAGATATATGGCTACACCTTC. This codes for CASSRPGQIYGYTF.

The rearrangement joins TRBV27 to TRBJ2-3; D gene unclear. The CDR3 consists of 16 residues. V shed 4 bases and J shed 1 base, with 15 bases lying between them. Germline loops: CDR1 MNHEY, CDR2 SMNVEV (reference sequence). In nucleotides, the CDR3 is TGTGCCAGCAGTTCCGGCCCCGGCCGGGGCACAGATACGCAGTATTTT. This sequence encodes CASSSGPGRGTDTQYF.

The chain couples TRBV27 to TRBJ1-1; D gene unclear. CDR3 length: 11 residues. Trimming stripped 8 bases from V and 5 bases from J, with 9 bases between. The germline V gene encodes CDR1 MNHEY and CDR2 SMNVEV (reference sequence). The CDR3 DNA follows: TGTGCCAGCTATAGCGGGACTGAAGCTTTCTTT. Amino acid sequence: CASYSGTEAFF.

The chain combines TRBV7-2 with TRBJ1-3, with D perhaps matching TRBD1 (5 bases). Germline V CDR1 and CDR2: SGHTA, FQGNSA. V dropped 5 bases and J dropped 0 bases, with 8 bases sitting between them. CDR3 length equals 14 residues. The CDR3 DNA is TGTGCCAGCAGCGTGACAGTCTCTGGAAACACCATATATTTT. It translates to CASSVTVSGNTIYF.

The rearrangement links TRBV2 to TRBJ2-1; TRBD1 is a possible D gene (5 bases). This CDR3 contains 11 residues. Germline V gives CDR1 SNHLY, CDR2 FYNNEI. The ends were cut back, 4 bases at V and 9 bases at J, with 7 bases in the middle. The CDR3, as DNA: TGTGCCAGCAGTGTAGGGGTTGAGCAGTTCTTC. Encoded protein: CASSVGVEQFF.

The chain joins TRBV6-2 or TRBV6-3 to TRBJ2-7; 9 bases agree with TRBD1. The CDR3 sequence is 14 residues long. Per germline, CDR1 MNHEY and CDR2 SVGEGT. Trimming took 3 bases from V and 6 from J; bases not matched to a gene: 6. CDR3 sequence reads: CASSYRGTGTEQYF. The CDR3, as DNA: TGTGCCAGCAGTTATAGGGGGACAGGGACCGAGCAGTACTTC.